This T cell receptor (beta chain) was documented in a study of early T cells in non-severe SARS-CoV-2 infection. Across the whole study: Sequencing was performed on bulk RNA from unsorted whole blood, leaving chains unpaired.

The study, taken as a whole, reports: VDJdb-based annotation leaned toward anti-spike CD8 responses and missed private and CD4 specificities.

V lost 0 bases and J 7 bases, leaving 13 bases between the germline ends. Germline CDR1 is MGHRA and CDR2 is YSYEKL. The CDR3 has 16 residues. There are many counts of this clonotype. Its specificity is not known. Unique molecular identifiers (one per individual cDNA molecule) were attached. MiXCR was run by TCRdb on the 5' RACE reads, yielding one entry per CDR3 protein. The sample consists of around 46,000 distinct CDR3 sequences, approximately 5.6% of them appearing once. The origin of this receptor is an adult who was a healthcare worker with PCR-confirmed SARS-CoV-2 infection or an uninfected control (not recorded which). The sequencing sample was made of whole blood. V and J are TRBV4-1 and TRBJ1-6, with no clear D. DNA of the CDR3: TGCGCCAGCAGCCAAGAAGCTGAATATTTGAATTCACCCCTCCACTTT. Translating it yields CASSQEAEYLNSPLHF.